The subject of this entry is one TCR beta chain. The antigen remains unidentified. The CDR3 totals 13 residues. V lost 8 bases and J lost 3, with 14 bases in between. Germline-derived CDR1 and CDR2 are LNHDA and SQIVND (reference sequence). These data belong to a study of early stage breast cancer tumors. Background on the study: Most invasive tumors, about 75% of the 16, were ER+/PR+/HER2-. The study, taken as a whole, reports: Tumor and normal breast were distinguished via blood comparison in about 90% of the 16 patients. Unsorted bulk genomic DNA sequencing lacked pairing and functional marker data. Tumors had roughly 2.4-fold higher T cell density and higher clonality than adjacent normal breast tissue.

Clones were sequenced by immunoSEQ multiplex PCR, and TCRdb holds only the in-frame ones, with some missing. The sample shows around 50,000 clones, 65% to 90% of them seen only once. Material: blood. This rearrangement joins TRBV19 to TRBJ2-7; D perhaps matches TRBD2 (7 bases). This receptor was taken from a person aged 45-60 years with breast cancer. CDR3 in amino acids: CASGRGRDYEQYF. The DNA for the CDR3 is TGTGCCAGTGGGCGGGGGCGCGACTACGAGCAGTACTTC.